What follows are 28 T cell receptor beta chains derived from one specimen sequenced in a study of cytomegalovirus exposure and HLA in healthy donors. Clones were read by immunoSEQ multiplex PCR, and TCRdb kept only the in-frame ones, dropping some. The data show about 110,000 clones, under 97% seen once. Sequencing was performed on PBMCs. The source of these receptors is a woman younger than 30 in good health and CMV-seronegative.

Comment on this clone: A read error may produce the germline difference seen at one junction end. The chain joins TRBV7-7 to TRBJ2-5; D unresolved. The germline V gene has CDR1 SSHAT and CDR2 FNYEAQ (reference sequence). This CDR3 region has 13 residues. The CDR3: CASSLTNLETQYF. The CDR3 nucleotides are TGTGCTAGCAGCTTGACAAATTTGGAGACCCAGTACTTC.

The CDR3 spells CASSIESPGSANYGYTF. The CDR3 nucleotides read TGTGCCAGTAGTATAGAAAGCCCGGGATCAGCTAACTATGGCTACACCTTC. The genes are TRBV19 and TRBJ1-2; D not resolved. V was cut by 0 bases and J by 0 bases, with 14 bases left in between. CDR1 is LNHDA and CDR2 is SQIVND in the germline V gene (reference sequence). This CDR3 spans 17 amino acids.

The J gene is TRBJ2-5, the V gene TRBV7-9; 8 bases fit TRBD2. Trimming took 6 bases from V and 5 from J; bases not matched to a gene: 5. The germline V gene encodes CDR1 SEHNR and CDR2 FQNEAQ (reference sequence). The CDR3 is made up of 13 amino acids. The CDR3 region is CASRPPGGETQYF. In DNA form, the CDR3 reads TGTGCCAGCAGGCCTCCGGGAGGGGAGACCCAGTACTTC.

The chain recombines TRBV4-3 with TRBJ1-2; 8 positions match TRBD1. J gave up 2 bases and V 4 bases, and 6 bases lay outside the gene matches. Germline lookup yields CDR1 LGHNA and CDR2 YSLEER. CDR3 size: 15 residues. CDR3 sequence: CASSLRQGTNYGYTF. In DNA, the CDR3 is TGCGCCAGCAGCCTAAGACAGGGGACGAACTATGGCTACACCTTC.

In the case of this clone: Relative to the germline gene, one junction end is altered; a read error may explain this. This chain's CDR3 is CASTGRVSTDTQYF. In DNA form, the CDR3 reads TGTGCGAGCACTGGCAGGGTTAGCACAGATACGCAGTATTTT. The chain carries TRBV25-1 and TRBJ2-3; tentatively, D is TRBD1 (5 bases). Germline V gene sequence: CDR1 MGHDK, CDR2 SYGVNS. CDR3 length: 14 residues.

The chain couples TRBV6-4 to TRBJ1-2; 8 bases fit TRBD1. With 0 bases clipped from V and 3 bases from J, the junction kept 6 bases outside the gene matches. The CDR3 length is 16 residues. Germline values: CDR1 MRHNA, CDR2 SNTAGT. In nucleotides, the CDR3 is TGTGCCAGCAGTGACTCCGGGACAGGCAAGGACTATGGCTACACCTTC. It translates to CASSDSGTGKDYGYTF.

This chain connects TRBV5-4 to TRBJ2-5; 8 nucleotides align to TRBD2. Unmatched junction bases numbered 8, after V lost 2 bases and J lost 2 bases. The CDR3 consists of 16 residues. CDR1 is SGHNT and CDR2 is YYREEE in the germline V gene (reference sequence). This chain's CDR3 is CASSLRTGGFQETQYF. As DNA, the CDR3 is TGTGCCAGCAGCTTACGGACGGGGGGGTTTCAAGAGACCCAGTACTTC.

This clone occurred many times. The rearrangement joins TRBV6-4 to TRBJ2-2, with 9 bases that match TRBD2. V shed 5 bases and J 3 bases; nucleotides not matched to a gene: 7. Germline CDR1 and CDR2: MRHNA and SNTAGT. The CDR3 runs 16 residues. Here the CDR3 reads CASSPSRGGHTGELFF. The CDR3 nucleotides read TGTGCCAGCAGTCCCTCGCGGGGGGGCCACACCGGGGAGCTGTTTTTT.

The chain recombines TRBV28 with TRBJ1-6; tentatively, D is TRBD1 (6 bases). CDR3 length equals 13 residues. The germline V gene encodes CDR1 MDHEN and CDR2 SYDVKM. The germline V and J ends were trimmed by 6 bases and 14 bases, with 17 bases remaining between them. The CDR3 DNA reads TGTGCCAGCAGCCGGGGACAAGAGACAACCCTCCACTTT. Residues: CASSRGQETTLHF.

The chain carries TRBV5-1 and TRBJ2-7; 7 nucleotides line up with TRBD1. CDR3 size: 15 residues. Germline V CDR1 and CDR2: SGHRS, YFSETQ. The V gene end was trimmed by 2 bases and the J gene end by 3 bases; junction bases not matched to a gene: 8. DNA of the CDR3: TGCGCCAGCAGCTTTCGGACAGGAGAAATCTACGAGCAGTACTTC. Its translation: CASSFRTGEIYEQYF.

CDR3 sequence: CASRTTGGAEAFF. For the CDR3, the DNA is TGTGCCAGCAGGACTACAGGGGGGGCTGAAGCTTTCTTT. This chain links TRBV6-4 with TRBJ1-1; 8 nucleotides agree with TRBD1. J gave up 6 bases and V 6 bases, and 6 bases lay outside the gene matches. This CDR3 has 13 amino acids. CDR1 is MRHNA and CDR2 is SNTAGT in the germline V gene.

This clone is a singleton in its sample. The chain joins TRBV5-1 to TRBJ2-1, with a tentative D call TRBD1 (7 bases). Trimming left V 0 bases short and J 5 bases short, with 18 bases between. The length of the CDR3 is 17 residues. Germline CDR1 and CDR2: SGHRS and YFSETQ. CDR3 sequence: CASSLGQGGVGHNEQFF. CDR3 nucleotides: TGCGCCAGCAGCTTGGGACAGGGAGGAGTGGGACACAATGAGCAGTTCTTC.

The rearrangement uses TRBV7-8 and TRBJ2-5, with 10 bases that match TRBD2. The CDR3 is made up of 15 amino acids. The ends lost 4 bases at V and 1 base at J; junction bases unmatched: 3. Germline CDR1 SGHVS, CDR2 FQNEAQ. The CDR3 is CASSSWTSGQETQYF. In DNA form, the CDR3 reads TGTGCCAGCAGCTCGTGGACTAGCGGCCAAGAGACCCAGTACTTC.

The rearrangement uses TRBV4-1 and TRBJ1-1; maybe TRBD1 (5 bases). The CDR3 contains 14 residues. Trimming took off 0 bases at V and 5 bases at J, with 10 bases between the two ends. The germline V gene encodes CDR1 MGHRA and CDR2 YSYEKL. As DNA, the CDR3 is TGCGCCAGCAGCCAAGATACAGGCTGGACTGAAGCTTTCTTT. Amino acid sequence: CASSQDTGWTEAFF.

The J gene is TRBJ2-7, the V gene TRBV4-2, with a possible D match to TRBD1 (5 bases). Germline assignment: CDR1 LGHNA and CDR2 YNFKEQ. Between the trimmed V and J ends, which lost 0 bases and 0 bases, there was a span of 12 bases. This CDR3 is built from 16 residues. CDR3 sequence: CASSQELGPTSYEQYF. Written as DNA, the CDR3 is TGTGCCAGCAGCCAAGAACTGGGGCCAACCTCCTACGAGCAGTACTTC.

The chain links TRBV28 to TRBJ2-1; the match to TRBD2 covers 11 bases. In germline, CDR1 is MDHEN, CDR2 SYDVKM. V shed 5 bases and J 2 bases; nucleotides not matched to a gene: 2. The CDR3 sequence is 15 residues long. The CDR3 is CASSLLAGAYNEQFF. CDR3 nucleotide sequence: TGTGCCAGCAGTCTACTAGCGGGGGCCTACAATGAGCAGTTCTTC.

The chain employs TRBV18 and TRBJ2-3; D perhaps matches TRBD1 (6 bases). The CDR3 covers 15 residues. The ends were cut back, 4 bases at V and 2 bases at J, with 13 bases in the middle. Per germline, CDR1 KGHSH and CDR2 LQKENI. CDR3 bases: TGTGCCAGCTCACTAAAGACAGGCGACACAGATACGCAGTATTTT. Translation gives CASSLKTGDTDTQYF.

The chain links TRBV6-5 to TRBJ2-7, with 9 bases identical to TRBD1. Germline V gives CDR1 MNHEY, CDR2 SVGAGI. With 6 bases clipped from V and 3 bases from J, the junction kept 3 bases outside the gene matches. The CDR3 is 13 amino acids. CDR3 in amino acids: CASRPGQGYEQYF. Here the CDR3 DNA reads TGTGCCAGCAGACCGGGACAGGGCTACGAGCAGTACTTC.

The rearrangement links TRBV29-1 to TRBJ2-3, with D perhaps TRBD2 (5 bases). V was cut by 1 base and J by 2 bases, with 10 bases left in between. CDR3 size: 14 residues. Germline V lookup: CDR1 SQVTM, CDR2 ANQGSEA. CDR3 protein: CSVEAGTHTDTQYF. As DNA, the CDR3 is TGCAGCGTTGAAGCGGGAACCCACACAGATACGCAGTATTTT.

The V call is TRBV12-5, the J call TRBJ2-3; 13 bases agree with TRBD2. The CDR3 runs 17 residues. Per the germline V gene, CDR1 is LGHNT and CDR2 is FRNRAP. The junction had 11 bases not matched to a gene; V was cut back by 5 bases and J by 6 bases. CDR3: CASGRTSGGLMGDTQYF. CDR3 DNA sequence: TGTGCTAGTGGTCGGACTAGCGGGGGCCTCATGGGGGATACGCAGTATTTT.

The genes are TRBV6-4 and TRBJ2-2; 14 bases align to TRBD2. Germline CDR1 and CDR2: MRHNA and SNTAGT. J lost 6 bases, V lost 5 bases, and 2 bases had no gene match. This CDR3 comprises 15 residues. The CDR3 reads CASSRLAGGAGELFF. In nucleotides, the CDR3 is TGTGCCAGCAGTAGACTAGCGGGGGGGGCCGGGGAGCTGTTTTTT.

The chain is built from TRBV28 and TRBJ2-2, with 7 bases identical to TRBD1. The CDR3 extends over 13 amino acids. Germline trimming cut 7 bases from V and 5 bases from J; bases unmatched to any gene: 4. CDR1 is MDHEN and CDR2 is SYDVKM in the germline V gene. The CDR3 DNA is TGTGCCAGCAAGGGACAGCTTACCGGGGAGCTGTTTTTT. Translated, it gives CASKGQLTGELFF.

This chain joins TRBV6-6 and TRBJ2-6; D ambiguous. The CDR3 has 14 residues. Germline CDR1 and CDR2: MNHNY and SVGAGI (reference sequence). V dropped 8 bases and J dropped 0 bases, with 8 bases sitting between them. CDR3 sequence reads: CASFLSSGANVLTF. The CDR3 bases are TGTGCCAGCTTCTTGAGCTCTGGGGCCAACGTCCTGACTTTC.

Only one count was recorded for this clone. The J gene is TRBJ1-6, the V gene TRBV5-5; no firm D call. The CDR3 contains 15 residues. Per the germline V gene, CDR1 is SGHKS and CDR2 is YYEKEE (reference sequence). V was trimmed by 0 bases and J by 4 bases, leaving 8 bases between them. The CDR3 spells CASSLASNYNSPLHF. For the CDR3, the DNA is TGTGCCAGCAGCTTGGCCAGTAATTATAATTCACCCCTCCACTTT.

This clone was found once. The chain couples TRBV5-1 to TRBJ2-5, with 7 positions matching TRBD2. The trim removed 4 bases at V and 10 bases at J, leaving 16 bases unmatched. CDR1 and CDR2 (germline): SGHRS, YFSETQ. There are 15 residues in the CDR3. Here the CDR3 reads CASSQIAGAQSNQYF. DNA of the CDR3: TGCGCCAGCAGCCAAATAGCGGGTGCTCAGTCGAACCAGTACTTC.

The genes are TRBV6-6 and TRBJ1-6; TRBD1 matches at 10 bases. The V and J ends lost 2 bases and 7 bases, in that order; junction bases with no gene match: 2. Germline V CDR1 and CDR2: MNHNY, SVGAGI (reference sequence). The CDR3 runs 15 residues. Here the CDR3 reads CASSYQGQGNSPLHF. The CDR3 DNA reads as TGTGCCAGCAGTTACCAGGGACAGGGGAATTCACCCCTCCACTTT.

The rearrangement joins TRBV6-6 to TRBJ2-3; 7 nucleotides agree with TRBD2. The CDR3 consists of 16 residues. V shed 4 bases, J shed 2 bases, and the junction held 9 bases outside the gene matches. Germline V lookup: CDR1 MNHNY, CDR2 SVGAGI (reference sequence). The CDR3 loop is CASSSRGSGLTDTQYF. CDR3 DNA sequence: TGTGCCAGCAGTTCCCGGGGTAGCGGGCTCACAGATACGCAGTATTTT.

The chain is built from TRBV6-5 and TRBJ2-1, with TRBD2 matching 12 bases. The germline V gene has CDR1 MNHEY and CDR2 SVGAGI. V shed 6 bases and J 7 bases; nucleotides not matched to a gene: 7. The CDR3 is made up of 15 amino acids. The CDR3 coding sequence is TGTGCCAGCAGCAGACTAGCGGGGGTGGGGAATGAGCAGTTCTTC. It encodes CASSRLAGVGNEQFF.